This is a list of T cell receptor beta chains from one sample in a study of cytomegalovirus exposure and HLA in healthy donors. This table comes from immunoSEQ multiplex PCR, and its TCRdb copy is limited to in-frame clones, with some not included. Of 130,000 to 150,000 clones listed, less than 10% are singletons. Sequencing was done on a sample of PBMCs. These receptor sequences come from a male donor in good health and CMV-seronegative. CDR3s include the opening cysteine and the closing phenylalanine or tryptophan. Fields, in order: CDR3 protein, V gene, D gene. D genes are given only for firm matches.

CDR3 protein: CASSFGGGSYEQYF
V gene: TRBV27
D gene: TRBD2

CDR3 protein: CASSSTDTGELFF
V gene: TRBV7-9
D gene: .

CDR3 protein: CASRNGGTLSGANVLTF
V gene: TRBV28
D gene: .

CDR3 protein: CASSIRGGSRLTGELFF
V gene: TRBV19
D gene: TRBD2

CDR3 protein: CASSTARDRGVNEQFF
V gene: TRBV7-8
D gene: TRBD1

CDR3 protein: CASSGTGLNTEAFF
V gene: TRBV5-1
D gene: TRBD1

CDR3 protein: CATSSGRGDSYEQYF
V gene: TRBV15
D gene: TRBD2

CDR3 protein: CASSQDYTGTPEAFF
V gene: TRBV4-3
D gene: .

CDR3 protein: CAWSVLLGDEQYF
V gene: TRBV30
D gene: .

CDR3 protein: CASGREGRGEQFF
V gene: TRBV5-1
D gene: TRBD2

CDR3 protein: CASRPGQNNSPLHF
V gene: TRBV28
D gene: TRBD1

CDR3 protein: CASSFQRGGRAGELFF
V gene: TRBV11-2
D gene: TRBD2

CDR3 protein: CASSLGQGSEAFF
V gene: TRBV13
D gene: .

CDR3 protein: CAISGQGVGQPQHF
V gene: TRBV10-3
D gene: TRBD1

CDR3 protein: CASSVDSNTGELFF
V gene: TRBV9
D gene: .

CDR3 protein: CASSYSGQGLGDTQYF
V gene: TRBV6-5
D gene: TRBD1

CDR3 protein: CASSLVTGLGNTIYF
V gene: TRBV28
D gene: .